This TCR beta chain appears in the sequencing data of a study of cytomegalovirus exposure and HLA in healthy donors. It was with 60 Vbeta and 13 Jbeta primers that the PCR ran. Libraries were prepared by immunoSEQ multiplex PCR; TCRdb keeps only in-frame clonotypes and omits some of them. This repertoire shows approximately 91,000 clones, 60% to 65% found once; its top ten account for 2.3%. In its sample, this clone was seen a few times. This sequence originates from a human donor in good health. The specimen was PBMCs.

The DNA for the CDR3 is TGTGCCATCAGTGACTCGGGGGCAAGCGGGGGCACAGATACGCAGTATTTT. Protein sequence: CAISDSGASGGTDTQYF. V is TRBV10-3 and J is TRBJ2-3, with D possibly being TRBD2 (7 bases). Trimming took off 3 bases at V and 1 base at J, with 17 bases between the two ends. This CDR3 has 17 amino acids. Per germline, CDR1 ENHRY and CDR2 SYGVKD.